This T cell receptor (beta chain) was documented in a study of blood T cell repertoires in COVID-19. Study information: The origin of the acute and convalescent COVID-19 samples was the United States, Italy and Spain. PBMCs, B-cell-depleted T cells, or T cells provided the cDNA or gDNA that made up the material.

Recruitment covered fewer than 25 US areas and drew participants whose ages spanned roughly 18 to 100 years. Participants were placed into cohorts based on the clinical history they reported. Germline V lookup: CDR1 SGHNT, CDR2 YENEEA. The CDR3 consists of 18 residues. V lost 1 base, J lost 5 bases, and 15 bases stayed unmatched. Data came from immunoSEQ multiplex PCR; TCRdb stores just in-frame clones and leaves some out. The data show fewer than 200,000 clones, roughly 80% seen once. The origin of this receptor is a woman aged 45-65 years who had recovered from COVID-19. J is TRBJ2-5 and V is TRBV11-3; 8 bases are shared with TRBD2. Sample: PBMCs or T cells enriched from blood (not recorded which). DNA of the CDR3: TGTGCCAGCAGCTTAGGCAGGGGTGGTAGCGGGAACTGGGAGACCCAGTACTTC. Its translation: CASSLGRGGSGNWETQYF.